A single sample is the source of the 27 T cell receptor beta chains below, sequenced in a study of shared T cell receptors in the human thymus. TCRdb's table, derived via immunoSEQ multiplex PCR, lists solely in-frame clones and lacks some. The sample yields approximately 660,000 clones, roughly 88% seen once. These data were also filed under a second study, of human thymus T cells.

Sequencing used thymocytes. Every receptor here comes from a boy less than two years old with a congenital heart defect.

V and J are TRBV7-2 and TRBJ2-6, with D possibly TRBD1 on 6 matching bases. The V gene lost 5 bases and the J gene lost 4 bases, with 18 bases spanning the gap. The CDR3 extends over 17 amino acids. Germline CDR1 and CDR2: SGHTA and FQGNSA. The DNA of the CDR3 is TGTGCCAGCAGCCTGAACTACAGGGTAGCGGGGGCCAACGTCCTGACTTTC. Its translation is CASSLNYRVAGANVLTF.

The chain employs TRBV5-4 and TRBJ2-5; TRBD2 matches at 8 bases. The CDR3 loop spans 14 amino acids. V was clipped by 4 bases and J by 10 bases; unmatched bases: 12. Germline CDR1 reads SGHNT; CDR2 reads YYREEE (reference sequence). CDR3 bases: TGTGCCAGCAGCCAGGTGCCCAGCGGGAGTGGCCAGTACTTC. Its protein product is CASSQVPSGSGQYF.

The genes are TRBV10-3 and TRBJ2-3; the match to TRBD2 covers 10 bases. The CDR3 spans 17 residues. V dropped 4 bases and J dropped 5; count of bases not matched to a gene: 12. Per the germline V gene, CDR1 is ENHRY and CDR2 is SYGVKD. The CDR3 loop is CAISVPGGLAGVDTQYF. CDR3 sequence (DNA): TGTGCCATCAGTGTCCCTGGAGGGCTAGCGGGAGTAGATACGCAGTATTTT.

The rearrangement links TRBV5-6 to TRBJ2-7, with 8 bases that match TRBD2. The junction had 18 bases not matched to a gene; V was cut back by 3 bases and J by 7 bases. CDR1 and CDR2 (germline): SGHDT, YYEEEE. There are 17 residues in the CDR3. CDR3 coding DNA: TGTGCCAGCAGCTATCGGGGCGGGAGGCCCTGCTTACGGGAGCAGTACTTC. This gives the protein CASSYRGGRPCLREQYF. Full variable domain (missing parts from reference TRBV5-6 and TRBJ2-7): DAGVTQSPTHLIKTRGQQVTLRCSPKSGHDTVSWYQQALGQGPQFIFQYYEEEERQRGNFPDRFSGHQFPNYSSELNVNALLLGDSALYLCASSYRGGRPCLREQYFGPGTRLTVT.

The V and J genes are TRBV5-6 and TRBJ2-5; TRBD2 might be the D (6 bases). V was clipped by 5 bases and J by 5 bases, with 13 bases between them. The germline gives CDR1 SGHDT, CDR2 YYEEEE. This CDR3 has 13 amino acids. CDR3 nucleotides: TGTGCCAGCAGGCCTGACGCGGGGGAGACCCAGTACTTC. Translation gives CASRPDAGETQYF.

The chain links TRBV28 to TRBJ2-1; TRBD1 might be the D (5 bases). The CDR3 totals 14 residues. The V and J ends lost 6 bases and 8 bases respectively, with 17 bases between them. Germline CDR1 reads MDHEN; CDR2 reads SYDVKM. The CDR3 coding sequence is TGTGCCAGCAGCATACGCAAGCAGGGTGATGAGCAGTTCTTC. It encodes CASSIRKQGDEQFF. Variable domain in full (rest from reference TRBV28 and TRBJ2-1): DVKVTQSSRYLVKRTGEKVFLECVQDMDHENMFWYRQDPGLGLRLIYFSYDVKMKEKGDIPEGYSVSREKKERFSLILESASTNQTSMYLCASSIRKQGDEQFFGPGTRLTVL.

The J gene is TRBJ2-7, the V gene TRBV7-9; 11 nucleotides line up with TRBD2. The germline V gene encodes CDR1 SEHNR and CDR2 FQNEAQ (reference sequence). The CDR3 covers 12 residues. Trimming cost V 4 bases and J 9 bases; bases outside gene matches: 2. Here the CDR3 DNA reads TGTGCCAGCAGCTATGGGACTAGCGGGCAGTACTTC. As protein: CASSYGTSGQYF.

CDR3 loop: CASSPGLAGGSLSYEQYF. The CDR3 coding sequence is TGCGCCAGCAGCCCGGGACTAGCGGGAGGGTCTCTCTCCTACGAGCAGTACTTC. The chain uses TRBV5-1 and TRBJ2-7, with 16 bases aligning to TRBD2. Germline V gene lookup returns CDR1 SGHRS and CDR2 YFSETQ. The CDR3 sequence is 18 residues long. V was pared by 4 bases and J by 0 bases, with 7 bases of the junction left unmatched. Full variable domain (remainder filled in from reference TRBV5-1 and TRBJ2-7): KAGVTQTPRYLIKTRGQQVTLSCSPISGHRSVSWYQQTPGQGLQFLFEYFSETQRNKGNFPGRFSGRQFSNSRSEMNVSTLELGDSALYLCASSPGLAGGSLSYEQYFGPGTRLTVT.

This chain connects TRBV2 to TRBJ2-5; D remains unclear. Deletions cut 3 bases from V and 4 bases from J, with 12 bases between. Germline V lookup: CDR1 SNHLY, CDR2 FYNNEI. This CDR3 has 14 amino acids. CDR3 sequence: CASSESSPGETQYF. CDR3 in DNA: TGTGCCAGCAGTGAGTCGTCCCCGGGAGAGACCCAGTACTTC.

The chain employs TRBV7-9 and TRBJ2-1; 13 bases are a match to TRBD2. The CDR3 is made up of 16 amino acids. The trim removed 5 bases at V and 7 bases at J, leaving 8 bases unmatched. Germline V gives CDR1 SEHNR, CDR2 FQNEAQ (reference sequence). Written as DNA, the CDR3 is TGTGCCAGCAGCCGGCAGACTAGCGGGAGGCATAATGAGCAGTTCTTC. This encodes CASSRQTSGRHNEQFF.

The chain employs TRBV5-6 and TRBJ2-7; tentative D call: TRBD1 (7 bases). This CDR3 has 15 amino acids. V was cut by 4 bases and J by 3 bases, with 17 bases left in between. In germline, CDR1 is SGHDT, CDR2 YYEEEE. The CDR3 spells CASSDPRGANYEQYF. DNA for the CDR3: TGTGCCAGCAGCGACCCCAGGGGGGCTAACTACGAGCAGTACTTC.

The CDR3 DNA reads as TGCAGCGTTTTTAGGACTAGCGGGAGGGCCCCGGGATACGAGCAGTACTTC. This translates into CSVFRTSGRAPGYEQYF. V usage is TRBV29-1 and J usage is TRBJ2-7; 15 bases map to TRBD2. The CDR3 runs to 17 residues. CDR1 and CDR2 (germline): SQVTM, ANQGSEA. The trim removed 5 bases at V and 4 bases at J, leaving 12 bases unmatched.

This chain joins TRBV4-2 and TRBJ2-7; TRBD2 might be the D (6 bases). This CDR3 is built from 17 residues. V was shortened by 2 bases and J by 2 bases, with 19 bases between the two germline ends. Germline CDR1 reads LGHNA; CDR2 reads YNFKEQ. CDR3 region: CASSQPGRGTLTYEQYF. The CDR3 region has the DNA TGTGCCAGCAGCCAACCAGGTCGCGGGACCCTTACCTACGAGCAGTACTTC.

The chain couples TRBV7-9 to TRBJ1-1; maybe TRBD1 (5 bases). Germline loops: CDR1 SEHNR, CDR2 FQNEAQ (reference sequence). V lost 5 bases, J lost 4 bases, and 23 bases lay in between. The CDR3 has 17 residues. The CDR3 DNA sequence: TGTGCCAGCAGCCACATGGACCGAGACCGTAGGGGCACTGAAGCTTTCTTT. This translates into CASSHMDRDRRGTEAFF.

The rearrangement uses TRBV29-1 and TRBJ2-7; 11 nucleotides match TRBD1. Per germline, CDR1 SQVTM and CDR2 ANQGSEA. V dropped 7 bases and J dropped 2; count of bases not matched to a gene: 7. CDR3 length equals 14 residues. CDR3 amino acids: CSATGTGGTYEQYF. The DNA for the CDR3 is TGCAGCGCCACCGGGACAGGGGGAACCTACGAGCAGTACTTC.

The chain recombines TRBV10-1 with TRBJ2-1, with 12 nucleotides matching TRBD1. The germline V gene encodes CDR1 WNHNN and CDR2 SYGVQD (reference sequence). The CDR3 is 15 amino acids. Trimming took 4 bases from V and 7 from J; bases not matched to a gene: 5. This CDR3 is CASSGRDRGPNEQFF. The CDR3 DNA is TGCGCCAGCAGTGGCCGGGACAGGGGGCCAAATGAGCAGTTCTTC.

The chain recombines TRBV4-3 with TRBJ2-7; TRBD2 matches at 7 bases. Germline lookup yields CDR1 LGHNA and CDR2 YSLEER. Trimming at V came to 4 bases and at J to 4 bases, leaving 4 bases not matched to a gene. This CDR3 is 13 amino acids long. The CDR3 DNA is TGCGCCAGCAGCCCTGCCGGGGGGTACGAGCAGTACTTC. It translates to CASSPAGGYEQYF.

This clone was seen a single time. The chain employs TRBV12-5 and TRBJ2-1; 7 positions match TRBD1. This CDR3 is 14 amino acids long. The junction had 9 bases not matched to a gene; V was cut back by 6 bases and J by 7 bases. Germline CDR1 reads LGHNT; CDR2 reads FRNRAP. The CDR3 loop reads CASGTTGFGNEQFF. CDR3 in DNA: TGTGCTAGTGGGACGACAGGGTTCGGGAATGAGCAGTTCTTC.

Details on this clone: Within the sample, other DNA sequences also encode this same CDR3. This rearrangement joins TRBV9 to TRBJ2-3; tentatively, D is TRBD2 (7 bases). Germline CDR1 reads SGDLS; CDR2 reads YYNGEE. V gave up 0 bases and J gave up 1 base, with 9 bases separating them. This CDR3 has 15 residues. Written as DNA, the CDR3 is TGTGCCAGCAGCGTAGGAGGGGGGGGCACAGATACGCAGTATTTT. Translating gives CASSVGGGGTDTQYF.

The V gene is TRBV4-2, the J gene TRBJ1-1; maybe TRBD1 (6 bases). V was cut by 4 bases and J by 5 bases, with 14 bases left in between. This CDR3 has 14 residues. The germline CDR1 and CDR2 sequences are LGHNA and YNFKEQ. The CDR3 here is CASSLRGYPTEAFF. CDR3 sequence (DNA): TGTGCCAGCAGCCTGAGGGGGTATCCTACTGAAGCTTTCTTT.

This clone turned up a few times. The V gene is TRBV5-6, the J gene TRBJ2-3; possible D gene TRBD2, 6 bases. This CDR3 region has 16 residues. V was pared by 4 bases and J by 4 bases, with 19 bases between. The germline V gene encodes CDR1 SGHDT and CDR2 YYEEEE. DNA for the CDR3: TGTGCCAGCAGCCCAAAACCTAGCAGCGGGCCAGATACGCAGTATTTT. Amino acid sequence: CASSPKPSSGPDTQYF.

V gene TRBV5-1 combines with J gene TRBJ2-5; 8 bases line up with TRBD2. The V segment lost 2 bases and the J segment 3 bases; nucleotides outside the gene matches: 3. The CDR3 has 14 residues. From germline, CDR1 is SGHRS and CDR2 YFSETQ. The CDR3 sequence is CASSLKAGEETQYF. CDR3 sequence (DNA): TGCGCCAGCAGCTTAAAAGCGGGAGAAGAGACCCAGTACTTC.

This rearrangement joins TRBV6-6 to TRBJ2-1, with 7 positions matching TRBD2. Looked up from germline, CDR1 is MNHNY and CDR2 is SVGAGI (reference sequence). V shed 3 bases, J shed 4 bases, and the junction held 9 bases outside the gene matches. The CDR3 has 16 amino acids. DNA for the CDR3: TGTGCCAGCAGTTATAAGGGTCTAGCGGCATACAATGAGCAGTTCTTC. Amino acids: CASSYKGLAAYNEQFF.

The V call is TRBV5-1, the J call TRBJ2-2; 10 nucleotides match TRBD2. V dropped 0 bases and J dropped 6; count of bases not matched to a gene: 5. The CDR3 sequence is 16 residues long. Germline V CDR1 and CDR2: SGHRS, YFSETQ. The CDR3 DNA sequence: TGCGCCAGCAGCTTGGAGGCTAGCGGGAGTCCCGGGGAGCTGTTTTTT. Translation: CASSLEASGSPGELFF.

This chain uses TRBV4-2 with TRBJ2-5; 7 bases line up with TRBD2. J gave up 5 bases and V 4 bases, and 16 bases lay outside the gene matches. CDR1 and CDR2 (germline): LGHNA, YNFKEQ. This CDR3 has 17 residues. CDR3: CASSPDPWEGGTETQYF. The CDR3 DNA sequence: TGTGCCAGCAGCCCAGACCCTTGGGAGGGCGGGACCGAGACCCAGTACTTC.

This sequence joins TRBV27 and TRBJ1-4; TRBD1 matches at 11 bases. Germline trimming cut 3 bases from V and 5 bases from J; bases unmatched to any gene: 5. The CDR3 contains 16 residues. The germline V gene has CDR1 MNHEY and CDR2 SMNVEV (reference sequence). CDR3 sequence: CASSLDRGLRNEKLFF. CDR3 nucleotides: TGTGCCAGCAGTTTGGACAGGGGGCTCAGGAATGAAAAACTGTTTTTT.

The chain recombines TRBV6-5 with TRBJ2-3; TRBD2 matches at 7 bases. The CDR3 has 15 amino acids. Per germline, CDR1 MNHEY and CDR2 SVGAGI. Trimming at V came to 7 bases and at J to 1 base, leaving 8 bases not matched to a gene. The CDR3 DNA follows: TGTGCCAGCAAGGGGTCTCTAGCGGGCACAGATACGCAGTATTTT. Translating it yields CASKGSLAGTDTQYF.